This TCR beta chain was observed in a study of blood T cell repertoires in COVID-19. About the research overall: Samples came from the United States, Italy and Spain, spanning acute and convalescent COVID-19. T cells, B-cell-depleted T cells, or PBMCs supplied cDNA or gDNA.

In this sample, this clone turned up once. Per the authors' pipeline: It was from reference gene primer amplification that nucleated cell counts were estimated. This table comes from immunoSEQ multiplex PCR, and its TCRdb copy is limited to in-frame clones, with some not included. The DNA gave D and trimming, while V, J and clone size come from that table. Of approximately 76,000 clones listed, roughly 89% were seen once; the top ten hold approximately 8%. From germline, CDR1 is SGHTA and CDR2 FQGNSA. The V and J ends lost 5 bases and 2 bases, in that order; junction bases with no gene match: 2. The CDR3 extends over 13 amino acids.

The specimen sequenced was peripheral blood. This receptor was obtained from a man aged 25 to 40 with acute or convalescent COVID-19. The genes are TRBV7-2 and TRBJ2-7; 8 nucleotides align to TRBD1. The CDR3 DNA follows: TGTGCCAGCAGCCGGGACAGGACCTACGAGCAGTACTTC. This translates into CASSRDRTYEQYF.